This TCR beta chain emerged from a study of CD8 T cells in ankylosing spondylitis. Quantitative 5'-RACE with molecular barcodes was used to make the TCR beta libraries. MiXCR, run by TCRdb on the 5' RACE reads, gives a single entry per CDR3 protein. The repertoire holds around 490,000 distinct CDR3 sequences, with over 4% as singletons. General study results and limits: As for the disease-linked clones, they showed a CD8+ phenotype and occurred at relatively low frequencies in peripheral blood. Characteristic of ankylosing spondylitis blood, it appeared, was a TCR beta motif comprising fewer than 10 highly homologous variants. Prior literature has documented some motif variants in synovial fluid and blood from reactive arthritis.

This clonotype has a count of ten or more. Its antigen remains unidentified. The CDR3 contains 13 residues. Germline V gene lookup returns CDR1 SGHRS and CDR2 YFSETQ. With 9 bases removed from V and 0 bases from J, the gap between germline ends came to 7 bases. The sequenced sample consisted of blood, either unsorted or a sorted T cell fraction (not recorded which). The TCR originated in a male donor with ankylosing spondylitis. This chain connects TRBV5-1 to TRBJ1-6; D is unclear. The CDR3 bases are TGCGCCACTGCCAGCTCCTATAATTCACCCCTCCACTTT. Residues: CATASSYNSPLHF.